This TCR beta chain was observed in a study of blood T cell repertoires in COVID-19. The method was immunoSEQ multiplex PCR; TCRdb's version includes in-frame clones alone and lacks a portion of them. The sample lists fewer than 400,000 clones; roughly 87% were seen once. This TCR was recovered from a woman aged 18-35 years who had recovered from COVID-19. Source material: PBMCs or T cells enriched from blood (not recorded which).

The CDR3 DNA reads as TGCGCCAGCAGCTTGAGTAGCGGGAGGGCCAGGAGCACAGATACGCAGTATTTT. As protein: CASSLSSGRARSTDTQYF. V is TRBV5-1 and J is TRBJ2-3; 11 bases map to TRBD2. J lost 0 bases, V lost 1 base, and 7 bases had no gene match. This CDR3 has 18 residues. Per germline, CDR1 SGHRS and CDR2 YFSETQ.